Here is one T cell receptor beta chain with its context. At least ten counts were recorded for this clonotype. No antigen is known for it. No much larger clone is present one base from it, and per-base qualities are unavailable. The sample's time point label is to be understood as: approximately 40 days after influenza vaccine administration. These data are taken from a study of response to subunit inactivated influenza vaccine (dated by TCRdb to 2017 to 2018). Regarding the research as a whole: Deep quantitative T cell receptor repertoire profiling was used in the study to track responses to a trivalent subunit inactivated influenza vaccine. Results and caveats for the whole study, not just this receptor: According to the authors, only a limited number of new T cells may be recruited by each seasonal influenza vaccination.

Library preparation was by RT-PCR. The instrument given in TCRdb is Illumina HiSeq 2500. The public reads were reprocessed in TCRdb via fastp at Q25 and MiXCR, keeping in-frame beta chains. A single entry per CDR3 protein holds the most common genes and DNA from its merged rows. A total of about half a million distinct CDR3 sequences appear in this sample, roughly 9.8% of them only once. The ten biggest clones cover less than 15% of the sample. The junction shows trimming of 0 bases on V and 0 bases on J, plus 8 bases between the germline ends. Including the terminal cysteine and phenylalanine, the CDR3 comprises 15 residues. Left in the record is the CDR3 DNA by itself, 45 bases read in frame from the first base. Via the germline V gene, CDR1 is SGHRS and CDR2 YFSETQ.

The clonotype originates from a man in his fifties or sixties who received an inactivated influenza vaccine. Donor details come from another sample of the same person, matched by shared clones. Source: PBMCs from blood, taken roughly 47 days after vaccination. Rearrangement joined TRBV5-1 to TRBJ2-3; tentative D gene TRBD2, with 6 bases matching. The base sequence is TGCGCCAGCAGCTTGGGTCGGGGGAGCACAGATACGCAGTATTTT. It translates to CASSLGRGSTDTQYF.